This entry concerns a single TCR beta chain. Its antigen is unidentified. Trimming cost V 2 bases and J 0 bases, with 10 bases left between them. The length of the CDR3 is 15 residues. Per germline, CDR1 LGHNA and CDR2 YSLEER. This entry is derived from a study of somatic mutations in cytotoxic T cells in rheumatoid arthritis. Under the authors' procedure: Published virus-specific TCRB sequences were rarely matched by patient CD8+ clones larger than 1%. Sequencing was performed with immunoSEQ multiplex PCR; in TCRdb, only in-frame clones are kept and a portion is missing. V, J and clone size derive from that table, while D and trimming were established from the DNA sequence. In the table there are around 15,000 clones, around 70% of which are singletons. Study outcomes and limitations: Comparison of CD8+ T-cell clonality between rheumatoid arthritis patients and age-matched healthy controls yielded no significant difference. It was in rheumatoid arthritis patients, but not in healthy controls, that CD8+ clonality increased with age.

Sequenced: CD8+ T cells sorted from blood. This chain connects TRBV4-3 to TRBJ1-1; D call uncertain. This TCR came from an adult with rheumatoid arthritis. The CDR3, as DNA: TGCGCCAGCAGCCAAAATAAGCAGGTGAACACTGAAGCTTTCTTT. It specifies CASSQNKQVNTEAFF.